This TCR beta chain was captured by sequencing in a study of blood T cells in healthy people across ages. A second PCR of roughly 7 to 11 cycles used a sample-barcoded 5' primer and a J-beta primer mix. TCRdb used MiXCR to reprocess the 5' RACE reads, holding one entry per CDR3 protein. There are approximately 790,000 distinct CDR3 sequences in the sample; approximately 59% occur only once, and 28% lies in the top ten. This clonotype has just a few counts. The TCR originated in a man younger than 40 in good health. The sequencing sample was made of blood.

The CDR3 DNA is TGTGCCAGCAGCGAGCGGACAGGACTTAATGAAAAACTGTTTTTT. Translating it yields CASSERTGLNEKLFF. This rearrangement joins TRBV7-2 to TRBJ1-4, with 7 nucleotides matching TRBD1. The CDR3 runs to 15 residues. Germline V gene data show CDR1 as SGHTA and CDR2 as FQGNSA. The J segment lost 4 bases and the V segment lost 5 bases, leaving 7 bases of the junction unmatched.